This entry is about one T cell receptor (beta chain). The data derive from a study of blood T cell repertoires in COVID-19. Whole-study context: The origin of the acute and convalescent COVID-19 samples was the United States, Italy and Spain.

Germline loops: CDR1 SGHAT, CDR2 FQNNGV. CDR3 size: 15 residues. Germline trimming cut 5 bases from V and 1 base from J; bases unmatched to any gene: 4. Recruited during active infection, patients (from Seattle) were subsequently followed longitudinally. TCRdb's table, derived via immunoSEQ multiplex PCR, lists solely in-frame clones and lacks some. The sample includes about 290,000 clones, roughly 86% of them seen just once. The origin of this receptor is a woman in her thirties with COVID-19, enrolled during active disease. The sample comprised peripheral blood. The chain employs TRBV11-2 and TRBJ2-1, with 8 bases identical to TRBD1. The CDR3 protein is CASSTDRASYNEQFF. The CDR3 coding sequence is TGTGCCAGCAGCACGGACAGGGCGTCCTACAATGAGCAGTTCTTC. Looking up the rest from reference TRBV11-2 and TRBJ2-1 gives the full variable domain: EAGVAQSPRYKIIEKRQSVAFWCNPISGHATLYWYQQILGQGPKLLIQFQNNGVVDDSQLPKDRFSAERLKGVDSTLKIQPAKLEDSAVYLCASSTDRASYNEQFFGPGTRLTVL.